This TCR beta chain was sequenced for a study of STAT5B mutations in CD4+ large granular lymphocyte leukemia. Background on the study: Among healthy controls, a particular HLA allele went with more CDR3 'QG' motifs. Study results and limitations: Patient CD4-sorted repertoires stayed more clonal than healthy ones after leukemic-clone removal. Main leukemic clonotypes were patient-specific, but under 30% appeared at low frequency elsewhere. Compared with healthy controls (2/35), patient top clones favored TRBV06 (8/27).

About this clone: What it binds is not known.

Profiling relied on immunoSEQ multiplex PCR, and the TCRdb table lists in-frame clones only, not all of them. The sample has fewer than 45,000 clones, approximately 84% seen once. Per germline, CDR1 MNHNY and CDR2 SVGAGI (reference sequence). V was trimmed by 4 bases and J by 6 bases, leaving 10 bases between them. The length of the CDR3 is 12 residues. The TCR originated in a human donor in good health. Sequencing used CD4+ T cells from blood buffy coats. The rearrangement joins TRBV6-6 to TRBJ2-7, with D unresolved. CDR3 nucleotide sequence: TGTGCCAGCAGTTCCGACGCTATCGAGCAGTACTTC. It codes for CASSSDAIEQYF.